Below, 28 T cell receptor beta chains from the same sample are listed, as sequenced in a study of blood T cell repertoires in COVID-19. Profiled with immunoSEQ multiplex PCR; TCRdb holds only in-frame clones, not every one. The sample carries a few hundred thousand clones, 70% to 90% recorded once. The source material was peripheral blood. These receptors came from a woman aged 25-40 years with COVID-19, enrolled during active disease.

The chain uses TRBV7-2 and TRBJ2-2; unclear D gene. The CDR3 contains 14 residues. The germline V and J ends were trimmed by 5 bases and 7 bases, with 14 bases remaining between them. Germline CDR1 is SGHTA and CDR2 is FQGNSA. The CDR3 region is CASSPLGVGGELFF. The DNA of the CDR3 is TGTGCCAGCAGCCCCCTCGGAGTCGGCGGGGAGCTGTTTTTT. The entire variable domain, with the rest obtained from reference TRBV7-2 and TRBJ2-2, is as follows: GAGVSQSPSNKVTEKGKDVELRCDPISGHTALYWYRQSLGQGLEFLIYFQGNSAPDKSGLPSDRFSAERTGGSVSTLTIQRTQQEDSAVYLCASSPLGVGGELFFGEGSRLTVL.

For the CDR3, the DNA is TGTGCCAGCAGCTCCTTCCGGGACACGGGGTTTTGGGAGCTGTTTTTT. This sequence encodes CASSSFRDTGFWELFF. V and J are TRBV5-6 and TRBJ2-2; a weak D match, TRBD1 (6 bases). The germline V gene encodes CDR1 SGHDT and CDR2 YYEEEE. The CDR3 consists of 16 residues. V was pared by 3 bases and J by 9 bases, with 21 bases between.

The chain employs TRBV18 and TRBJ2-1; a possible D gene is TRBD1 (5 bases). Germline values: CDR1 KGHSH, CDR2 LQKENI. The CDR3 loop spans 15 amino acids. Trimming cost V 2 bases and J 8 bases, with 16 bases left between them. CDR3 residues: CASSPVGNRRDEQFF. Here the CDR3 DNA reads TGTGCCAGCTCACCAGTGGGAAATCGCAGGGATGAGCAGTTCTTC.

The chain has TRBV5-1 and TRBJ1-6, with D perhaps TRBD1 (5 bases). The V end lost 7 bases, the J end lost 4 bases, and 12 bases lay between the germline ends. The CDR3 has 14 amino acids. CDR1 and CDR2 (germline): SGHRS, YFSETQ. As DNA, the CDR3 is TGCGCCAGCTCTCAGGGCGGATATAATTCACCCCTCCACTTT. Translation gives CASSQGGYNSPLHF.

The chain is built from TRBV4-2 and TRBJ1-2; possible D gene TRBD1, 5 bases. The germline CDR1 and CDR2 sequences are LGHNA and YNFKEQ. With 0 bases removed from V and 7 bases from J, the gap between germline ends came to 12 bases. The CDR3 totals 14 residues. CDR3 in DNA: TGTGCCAGCAGCCAAGATCAGGAGGGGTTTGGCTACACCTTC. Its translation: CASSQDQEGFGYTF.

The rearrangement joins TRBV3-1 (or the pseudogene TRBV3-2) to TRBJ1-2, with D unresolved. Germline lookup yields CDR1 LGHDT and CDR2 YNNKEL (reference sequence). V was pared by 2 bases and J by 6 bases, with 7 bases between. The CDR3 loop spans 12 amino acids. The CDR3 region is CASSQSGNGYTF. In nucleotides, the CDR3 is TGTGCCAGCAGCCAAAGCGGAAATGGCTACACCTTC.

This clone was picked up a small number of times. The V and J genes are TRBV5-1 and TRBJ1-1, with a weak D call TRBD1 (5 bases). Looked up from germline, CDR1 is SGHRS and CDR2 is YFSETQ. V lost 7 bases to trimming and J lost 6 bases, with 19 bases between them. There are 14 residues in the CDR3. The CDR3 DNA sequence: TGCGCCAGCTCCTTTGGGGGAGGTGGCGCTGAAGCTTTCTTT. This translates into CASSFGGGGAEAFF.

This chain connects TRBV11-3 to TRBJ2-5; D unclear. The V gene's germline CDR1 is SGHNT and CDR2 YENEEA. This CDR3 has 14 amino acids. The V end was cut by 1 base, the J end by 3 bases, with 9 bases between. The DNA of the CDR3 is TGTGCCAGCAGCTTAGTTGGCAACGAAGAGACCCAGTACTTC. Translating gives CASSLVGNEETQYF. Using reference TRBV11-3 and TRBJ2-5 for the parts outside the CDR3, the full variable domain is EAGVVQSPRYKIIEKKQPVAFWCNPISGHNTLYWYLQNLGQGPELLIRYENEEAVDDSQLPKDRFSAERLKGVDSTLKIQPAELGDSAVYLCASSLVGNEETQYFGPGTRLLVL.

The rearrangement links TRBV5-6 to TRBJ1-5, with 12 bases lining up with TRBD1. The V gene's germline CDR1 is SGHDT and CDR2 YYEEEE. This CDR3 is built from 16 residues. V trimming: 1 base; J trimming: 6 bases; junction bases outside the gene matches: 5. The CDR3 coding sequence is TGTGCCAGCAGCTTGCTCGGGACAGGGGGCAGTCAGCCCCAGCATTTT. Its protein is CASSLLGTGGSQPQHF.

This chain links TRBV27 with TRBJ1-5, with D maybe TRBD1 (5 bases). Germline CDR1 is MNHEY and CDR2 is SMNVEV (reference sequence). CDR3 size: 15 residues. The V and J ends lost 2 bases and 9 bases respectively, with 17 bases between them. This CDR3 reads CASSLRARAEGPQHF. In DNA, the CDR3 is TGTGCCAGCAGTTTAAGGGCCAGGGCGGAAGGGCCCCAGCATTTT.

The V and J genes are TRBV5-1 and TRBJ2-1; D gene unclear. CDR1 SGHRS and CDR2 YFSETQ come from the germline V gene. V shed 1 base and J shed 0 bases, with 8 bases lying between them. CDR3 length: 15 residues. CDR3 amino acids: CASSLSPGSYNEQFF. As DNA, the CDR3 is TGCGCCAGCAGCTTGAGCCCCGGCTCCTACAATGAGCAGTTCTTC.

The CDR3 sequence: CASSEQADFYGYTF. The CDR3 bases are TGCGCCAGCAGTGAGCAGGCGGACTTCTATGGCTACACCTTC. This rearrangement joins TRBV10-2 to TRBJ1-2; D is unresolved. Germline V gene data show CDR1 as WSHSY and CDR2 as SAAADI. Trimming cost V 2 bases and J 4 bases, with 11 bases left between them. The CDR3 extends over 14 amino acids.

A single count supports this clone. V is TRBV19 and J is TRBJ2-5, with TRBD1 identical over 8 bases. J lost 5 bases, V lost 5 bases, and 10 bases had no gene match. Germline V CDR1 and CDR2: LNHDA, SQIVND (reference sequence). This CDR3 is 15 amino acids long. In nucleotides, the CDR3 is TGTGCCAGTAGTTTCGAGACAGGGGTCCTTGAGACCCAGTACTTC. Its protein is CASSFETGVLETQYF.

The rearrangement joins TRBV6-1 to TRBJ2-5; TRBD2 matches 9 bases. This CDR3 spans 16 amino acids. Germline CDR1 and CDR2: MNHNS and SASEGT. J lost 2 bases, V lost 2 bases, and 6 bases had no gene match. CDR3 coding DNA: TGTGCCAGCAGTGAATTCGGCGGGGGGGGACAAGAGACCCAGTACTTC. This codes for CASSEFGGGGQETQYF.

CDR3 nucleotide sequence: TGTGCCAGTAGCACAATCCGCAATCAGCCCCAGCATTTT. Amino acid sequence: CASSTIRNQPQHF. The chain recombines TRBV19 with TRBJ1-5; D is uncertain. From germline, CDR1 is LNHDA and CDR2 SQIVND (reference sequence). Trimming stripped 6 bases from V and 2 bases from J, with 8 bases between. The CDR3 covers 13 residues. The full variable domain, rest sourced from reference TRBV19 and TRBJ1-5, is DGGITQSPKYLFRKEGQNVTLSCEQNLNHDAMYWYRQDPGQGLRLIYYSQIVNDFQKGDIAEGYSVSREKKESFPLTVTSAQKNPTAFYLCASSTIRNQPQHFGDGTRLSIL.

The table lists this clone with a count of one. The V gene is TRBV5-1, the J gene TRBJ2-1, with 11 nucleotides matching TRBD2. The CDR3 totals 17 residues. V lost 4 bases to trimming and J lost 3 bases; unmatched junction nucleotides: 9. Germline CDR1 SGHRS, CDR2 YFSETQ. The CDR3 region is CASSLPPGTSGYNEQFF. The CDR3 region has the DNA TGCGCCAGCAGCCTCCCACCCGGGACTAGCGGCTACAATGAGCAGTTCTTC.

The V and J genes are TRBV27 and TRBJ1-2, with 7 bases aligning to TRBD1. Trimming took 6 bases from V and 9 from J; bases not matched to a gene: 13. This CDR3 spans 14 amino acids. Germline values: CDR1 MNHEY, CDR2 SMNVEV (reference sequence). The CDR3 DNA reads TGTGCCAGCAGCACAAAAAACGGACAGGAGCGCTACACCTTC. Translating gives CASSTKNGQERYTF.

The chain uses TRBV6-6 and TRBJ2-4, with 13 bases matching TRBD2. The CDR3 is 17 residues long. Germline-derived CDR1 and CDR2 are MNHNY and SVGAGI (reference sequence). J gave up 2 bases and V 5 bases, and 6 bases lay outside the gene matches. The CDR3 DNA reads TGTGCCAGCAGTCCCGGGACTAGCGGGATAACCAAAAACATTCAGTACTTC. Its translation is CASSPGTSGITKNIQYF.

The chain has TRBV11-3 and TRBJ2-5, with no clear D. The germline gives CDR1 SGHNT, CDR2 YENEEA. V gave up 1 base and J gave up 2 bases, with 8 bases separating them. The CDR3 covers 14 residues. CDR3 bases: TGTGCCAGCAGCTTAGGCCCGGTTCAAGAGACCCAGTACTTC. As protein: CASSLGPVQETQYF.

Comment on this clone: Being one base from a much bigger clone, this may be a read error. V and J are TRBV5-6 and TRBJ1-1, with D possibly being TRBD1 (6 bases). The CDR3 has 12 amino acids. CDR1 and CDR2 (germline): SGHDT, YYEEEE. The V end was cut by 5 bases, the J end by 1 base, with 6 bases between. In DNA, the CDR3 is TGTGCCAGCAGGACAGGGAACACTGAAGCTTTCTTT. It encodes CASRTGNTEAFF.

This chain joins TRBV13 and TRBJ2-1, with 12 bases identical to TRBD2. With V trimmed by 4 bases and J by 4 bases, 8 bases remained unmatched. Germline V gene lookup returns CDR1 PRHDT and CDR2 FYEKMQ (reference sequence). This CDR3 contains 17 residues. The CDR3 loop is CASSSRLAGAPYNEQFF. The DNA of the CDR3 is TGTGCCAGCAGCTCTCGACTAGCGGGAGCCCCTTACAATGAGCAGTTCTTC.

The gene calls are TRBV5-1 and TRBJ2-1; the match to TRBD2 covers 8 bases. CDR1 is SGHRS, CDR2 YFSETQ, per germline. With 4 bases clipped from V and 2 bases from J, the junction kept 5 bases outside the gene matches. The CDR3 spans 15 residues. CDR3 sequence (DNA): TGCGCCAGCAGCCCAGGTAGCGGGGCCTACAATGAGCAGTTCTTC. Encoded protein: CASSPGSGAYNEQFF.

The genes are TRBV6-2 or TRBV6-3 and TRBJ2-7, with 7 nucleotides matching TRBD1. Unmatched junction bases numbered 10, after V lost 7 bases and J lost 1 base. CDR1 is MNHEY and CDR2 is SVGEGT in the germline V gene. The CDR3 runs to 15 residues. For the CDR3, the DNA is TGTGCCAGCACCCCCCTTCGGGACAGATCCTACGAGCAGTACTTC. Translated, it gives CASTPLRDRSYEQYF.

This rearrangement joins TRBV7-2 to TRBJ2-4, with TRBD1 matching over 8 bases. Germline CDR1 is SGHTA and CDR2 is FQGNSA. The CDR3 is made up of 15 amino acids. The ends lost 1 base at V and 7 bases at J; junction bases unmatched: 6. Here the CDR3 DNA reads TGTGCCAGCAGCTTAGGGACAGGGCGTAGGAACATTCAGTACTTC. This sequence encodes CASSLGTGRRNIQYF.

A single count supports this clone. The gene calls are TRBV5-6 and TRBJ2-2; a possible D gene is TRBD2 (6 bases). The CDR3 consists of 16 residues. Germline CDR1 reads SGHDT; CDR2 reads YYEEEE. V gave up 5 bases and J gave up 1 base, with 15 bases separating them. CDR3 loop: CASSTVGRLNTGELFF. The CDR3 DNA sequence: TGTGCCAGCAGTACGGTCGGGAGACTGAACACCGGGGAGCTGTTTTTT.

The CDR3: CASSQETTAYEQYF. The CDR3 nucleotides read TGTGCCAGCAGCCAAGAAACCACAGCCTACGAGCAGTACTTC. The J gene is TRBJ2-7, the V gene TRBV3-1 (or the pseudogene TRBV3-2); D unresolved. CDR1 is LGHDT, CDR2 YNNKEL, per germline (reference sequence). CDR3 length: 14 amino acids. The V and J ends lost 0 bases and 2 bases respectively, with 8 bases between them.

On this clone: At one end the junction does not follow the germline gene, possibly because of a read error. The V gene is TRBV7-7, the J gene TRBJ2-5; 7 bases line up with TRBD1. This CDR3 has 14 residues. CDR1 SSHAT and CDR2 FNYEAQ come from the germline V gene (reference sequence). CDR3: CASSPGTVQETQYF. The CDR3 DNA sequence: TGTGCTAGCAGCCCGGGGACAGTCCAAGAGACCCAGTACTTC.

This clone occurred a few times. The chain links TRBV4-1 to TRBJ1-2; unclear D gene. The germline V gene encodes CDR1 MGHRA and CDR2 YSYEKL. CDR3 size: 17 residues. The germline V and J ends were trimmed by 1 base and 0 bases, with 15 bases remaining between them. CDR3 bases: TGCGCCAGCAGCCAAGCCTCGGGAGGAAGGGCTAACTATGGCTACACCTTC. Its protein is CASSQASGGRANYGYTF.